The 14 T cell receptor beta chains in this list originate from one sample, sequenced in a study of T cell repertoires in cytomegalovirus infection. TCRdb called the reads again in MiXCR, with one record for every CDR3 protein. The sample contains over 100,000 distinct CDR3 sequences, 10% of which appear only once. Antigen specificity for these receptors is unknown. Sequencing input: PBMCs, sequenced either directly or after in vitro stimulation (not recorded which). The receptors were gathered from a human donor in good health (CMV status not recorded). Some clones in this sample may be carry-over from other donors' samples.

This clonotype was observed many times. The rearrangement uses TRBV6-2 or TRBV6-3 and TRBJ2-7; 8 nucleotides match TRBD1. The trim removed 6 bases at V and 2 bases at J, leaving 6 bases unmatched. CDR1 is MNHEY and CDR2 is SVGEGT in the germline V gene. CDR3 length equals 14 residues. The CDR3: CASRSGTGTYEQYF. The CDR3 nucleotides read TGTGCCAGCAGAAGTGGGACAGGCACCTACGAGCAGTACTTC.

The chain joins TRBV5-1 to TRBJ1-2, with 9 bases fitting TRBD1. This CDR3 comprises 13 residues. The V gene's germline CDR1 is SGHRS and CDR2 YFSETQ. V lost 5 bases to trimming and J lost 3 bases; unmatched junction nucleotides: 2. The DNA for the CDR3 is TGCGCCAGCAGTCGGGACAGGGACTATGGCTACACCTTC. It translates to CASSRDRDYGYTF.

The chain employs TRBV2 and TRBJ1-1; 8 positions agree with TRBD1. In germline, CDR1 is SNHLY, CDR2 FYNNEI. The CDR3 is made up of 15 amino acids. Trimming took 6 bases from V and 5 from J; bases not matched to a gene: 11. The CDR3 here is CASRQGTGLRTEAFF. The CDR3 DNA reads TGTGCCAGCAGGCAAGGGACAGGTTTGAGGACTGAAGCTTTCTTT.

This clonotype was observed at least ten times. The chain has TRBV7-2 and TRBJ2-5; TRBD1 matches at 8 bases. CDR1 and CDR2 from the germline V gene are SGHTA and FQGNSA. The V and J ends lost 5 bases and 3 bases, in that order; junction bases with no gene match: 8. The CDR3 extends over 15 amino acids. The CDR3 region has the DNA TGTGCCAGCAGCCTACAGGGGGTACATGAAGAGACCCAGTACTTC. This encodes CASSLQGVHEETQYF.

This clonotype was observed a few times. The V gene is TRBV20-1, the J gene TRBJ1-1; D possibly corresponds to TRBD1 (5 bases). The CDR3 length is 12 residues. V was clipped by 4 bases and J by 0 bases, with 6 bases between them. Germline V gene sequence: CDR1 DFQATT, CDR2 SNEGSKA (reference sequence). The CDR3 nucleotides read TGCAGTGCTACAGGGCTGAACACTGAAGCTTTCTTT. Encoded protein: CSATGLNTEAFF.

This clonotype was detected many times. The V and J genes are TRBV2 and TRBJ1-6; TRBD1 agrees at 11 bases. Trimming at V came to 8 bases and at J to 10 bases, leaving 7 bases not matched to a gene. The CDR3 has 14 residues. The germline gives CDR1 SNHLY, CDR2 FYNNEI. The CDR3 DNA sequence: TGTGCCAGCGGGGTGGACAGGGGGCTCTCACCCCTCCACTTT. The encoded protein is CASGVDRGLSPLHF.

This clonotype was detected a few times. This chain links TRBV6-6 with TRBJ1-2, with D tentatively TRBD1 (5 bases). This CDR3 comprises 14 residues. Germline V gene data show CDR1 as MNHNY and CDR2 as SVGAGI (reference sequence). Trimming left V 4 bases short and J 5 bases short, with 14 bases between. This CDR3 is CASSWGTDVYGYTF. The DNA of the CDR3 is TGTGCCAGCAGTTGGGGGACCGATGTTTATGGCTACACCTTC.

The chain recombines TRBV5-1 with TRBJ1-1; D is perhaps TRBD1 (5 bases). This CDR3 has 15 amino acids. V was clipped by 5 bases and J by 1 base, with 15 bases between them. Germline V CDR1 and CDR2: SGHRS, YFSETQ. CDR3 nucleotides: TGCGCCAGCAGGCCCCTTCCGGGGGGGAACACTGAAGCTTTCTTT. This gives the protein CASRPLPGGNTEAFF.

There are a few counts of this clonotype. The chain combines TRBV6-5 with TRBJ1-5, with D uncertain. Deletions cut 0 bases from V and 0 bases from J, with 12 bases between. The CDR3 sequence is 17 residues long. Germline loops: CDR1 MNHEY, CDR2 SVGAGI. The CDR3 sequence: CASSYSGRVNSNQPQHF. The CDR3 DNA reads TGTGCCAGCAGTTACTCCGGACGGGTTAATAGCAATCAGCCCCAGCATTTT.

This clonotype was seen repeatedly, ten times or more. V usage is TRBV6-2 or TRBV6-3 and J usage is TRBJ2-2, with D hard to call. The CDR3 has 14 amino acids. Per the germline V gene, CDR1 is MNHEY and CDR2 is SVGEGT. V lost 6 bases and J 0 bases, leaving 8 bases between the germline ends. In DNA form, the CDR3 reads TGTGCCAGCAGACGGGCCCCGAACACCGGGGAGCTGTTTTTT. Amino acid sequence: CASRRAPNTGELFF.

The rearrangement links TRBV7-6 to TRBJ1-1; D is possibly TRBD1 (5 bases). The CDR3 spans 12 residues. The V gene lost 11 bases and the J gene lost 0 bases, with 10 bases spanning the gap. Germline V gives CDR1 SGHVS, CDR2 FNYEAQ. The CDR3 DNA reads TGTGCCGCCGAAGGGGTGAACACTGAAGCTTTCTTT. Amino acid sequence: CAAEGVNTEAFF.

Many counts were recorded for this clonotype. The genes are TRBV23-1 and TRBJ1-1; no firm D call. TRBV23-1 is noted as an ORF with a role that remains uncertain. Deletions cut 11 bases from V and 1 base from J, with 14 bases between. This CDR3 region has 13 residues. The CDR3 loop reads CADLFSRNTEAFF. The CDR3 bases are TGCGCCGACCTGTTTTCCCGGAACACTGAAGCTTTCTTT.

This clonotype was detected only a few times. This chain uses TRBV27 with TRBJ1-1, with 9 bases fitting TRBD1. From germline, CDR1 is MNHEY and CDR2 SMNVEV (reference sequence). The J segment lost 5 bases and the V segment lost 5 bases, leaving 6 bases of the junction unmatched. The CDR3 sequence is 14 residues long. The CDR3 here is CASSRTGTGTEAFF. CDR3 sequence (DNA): TGTGCCAGCAGTCGTACCGGGACAGGGACTGAAGCTTTCTTT.

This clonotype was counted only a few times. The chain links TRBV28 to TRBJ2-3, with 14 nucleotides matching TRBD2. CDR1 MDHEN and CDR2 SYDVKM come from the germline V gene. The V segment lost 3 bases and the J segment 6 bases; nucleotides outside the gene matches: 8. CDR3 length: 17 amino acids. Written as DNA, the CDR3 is TGTGCCAGCAGTTTGTCCGGACTAGCGGGAGGTACCGATACGCAGTATTTT. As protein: CASSLSGLAGGTDTQYF.